The sequence of this TCR beta chain was determined in a study of T cell clonality in common variable immunodeficiency. Some clones are missing from TCRdb's copy, which holds only in-frame ones; the method was immunoSEQ multiplex PCR. The sample shows tens of thousands of clones, none of them appearing just once. Overall study findings and caveats: Reportedly, TCR beta sequences from common variable immunodeficiency showed fewer deletions and N-nucleotide insertions. CVID subjects showed higher TCRbeta clonality than healthy controls. Shared TCRbeta clones were fewer between CVID subjects than controls.

This clone occurred many times. Its antigen is still unknown. This receptor was identified in a person aged 18 to 70 in good health. The specimen sequenced was peripheral blood mononuclear cells.

CDR3 bases read: TGTGCCAGCAGCTTAGCGTACGGGGAG. Its translation is CASSLAYGE. The CDR3 in full is CASSLAYGELFF. This chain uses TRBV7-2 with TRBJ2-2; no reliable D call. Read data end 3 residues before the CDR3 end; the end is taken from the germline J gene. V shed 0 bases and J shed 7 bases, with 3 bases lying between them. CDR3 size: 12 residues. Germline lookup yields CDR1 SGHTA and CDR2 FQGNSA.